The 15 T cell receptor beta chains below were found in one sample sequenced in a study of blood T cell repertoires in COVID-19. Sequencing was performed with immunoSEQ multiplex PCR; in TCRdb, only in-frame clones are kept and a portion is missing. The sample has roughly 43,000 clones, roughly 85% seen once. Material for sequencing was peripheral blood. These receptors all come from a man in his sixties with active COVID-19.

CDR3 protein: CASTFGLAGLPGEQYF. For the CDR3, the DNA is TGTGCCAGCACCTTCGGACTAGCGGGCCTTCCGGGGGAGCAGTACTTC. The V call is TRBV7-9, the J call TRBJ2-7; TRBD2 matches 11 bases. The V gene end was trimmed by 7 bases and the J gene end by 7 bases; junction bases not matched to a gene: 15. Germline CDR1 and CDR2: SEHNR and FQNEAQ (reference sequence). The CDR3 consists of 16 residues. Full variable domain (outside the CDR3, taken from reference TRBV7-9 and TRBJ2-7): DTGVSQNPRHKITKRGQNVTFRCDPISEHNRLYWYRQTLGQGPEFLTYFQNEAQLEKSRLLSDRFSAERPKGSFSTLEIQRTEQGDSAMYLCASTFGLAGLPGEQYFGPGTRLTVT.

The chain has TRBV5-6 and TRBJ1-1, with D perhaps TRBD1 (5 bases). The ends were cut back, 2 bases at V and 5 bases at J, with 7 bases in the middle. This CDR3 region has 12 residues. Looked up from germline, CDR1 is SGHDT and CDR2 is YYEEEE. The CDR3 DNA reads TGTGCCAGCAGCTTCTGGACAACTGAAGCTTTCTTT. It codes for CASSFWTTEAFF.

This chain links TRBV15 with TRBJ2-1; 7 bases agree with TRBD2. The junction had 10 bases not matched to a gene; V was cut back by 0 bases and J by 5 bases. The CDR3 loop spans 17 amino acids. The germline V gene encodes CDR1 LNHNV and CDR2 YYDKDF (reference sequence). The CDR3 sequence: CATSRDDMGGLNNEQFF. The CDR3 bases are TGTGCCACCAGCAGAGATGATATGGGGGGGTTAAACAATGAGCAGTTCTTC.

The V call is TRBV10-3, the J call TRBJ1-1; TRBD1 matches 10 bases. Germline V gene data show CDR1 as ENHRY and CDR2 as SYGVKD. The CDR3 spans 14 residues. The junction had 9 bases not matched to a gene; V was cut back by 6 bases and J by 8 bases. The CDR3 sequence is CAIRADRGRVEAFF. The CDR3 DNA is TGTGCCATCAGGGCAGACAGGGGGCGAGTGGAAGCTTTCTTT.

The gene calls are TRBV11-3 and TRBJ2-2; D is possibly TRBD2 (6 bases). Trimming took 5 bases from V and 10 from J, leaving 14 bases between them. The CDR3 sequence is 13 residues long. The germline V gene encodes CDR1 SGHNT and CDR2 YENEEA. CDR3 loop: CASSPRGGPELFF. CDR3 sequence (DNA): TGTGCCAGCAGCCCCCGGGGAGGCCCGGAGCTGTTTTTT.

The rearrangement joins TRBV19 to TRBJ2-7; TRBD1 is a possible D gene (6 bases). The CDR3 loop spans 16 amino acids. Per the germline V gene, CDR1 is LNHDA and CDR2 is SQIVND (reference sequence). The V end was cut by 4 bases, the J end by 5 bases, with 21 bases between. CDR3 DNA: TGTGCCAGTAGTAGACTACAGGGAACTCTCTTCCACGAGCAGTACTTC. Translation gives CASSRLQGTLFHEQYF. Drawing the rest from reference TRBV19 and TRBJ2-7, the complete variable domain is DGGITQSPKYLFRKEGQNVTLSCEQNLNHDAMYWYRQDPGQGLRLIYYSQIVNDFQKGDIAEGYSVSREKKESFPLTVTSAQKNPTAFYLCASSRLQGTLFHEQYFGPGTRLTVT.

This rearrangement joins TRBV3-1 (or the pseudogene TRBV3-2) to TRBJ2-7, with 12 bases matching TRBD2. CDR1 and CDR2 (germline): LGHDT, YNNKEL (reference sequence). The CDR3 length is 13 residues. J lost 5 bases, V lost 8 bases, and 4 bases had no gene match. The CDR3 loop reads CASEGLAGNEQYF. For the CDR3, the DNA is TGTGCCAGCGAAGGACTAGCGGGAAACGAGCAGTACTTC.

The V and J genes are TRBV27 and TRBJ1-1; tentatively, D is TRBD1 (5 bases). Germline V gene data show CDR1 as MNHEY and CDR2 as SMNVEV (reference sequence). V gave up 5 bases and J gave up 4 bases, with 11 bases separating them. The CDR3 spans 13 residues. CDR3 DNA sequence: TGTGCCAGCAGTGAATTCGGGGGCACTGAAGCTTTCTTT. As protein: CASSEFGGTEAFF.

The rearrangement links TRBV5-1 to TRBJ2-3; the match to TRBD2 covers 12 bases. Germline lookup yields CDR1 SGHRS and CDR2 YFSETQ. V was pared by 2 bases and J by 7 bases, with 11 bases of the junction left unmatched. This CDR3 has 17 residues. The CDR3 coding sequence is TGCGCCAGCAGCTTATCGGGGCTAGCGGGAGGGCCGAATACGCAGTATTTT. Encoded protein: CASSLSGLAGGPNTQYF.

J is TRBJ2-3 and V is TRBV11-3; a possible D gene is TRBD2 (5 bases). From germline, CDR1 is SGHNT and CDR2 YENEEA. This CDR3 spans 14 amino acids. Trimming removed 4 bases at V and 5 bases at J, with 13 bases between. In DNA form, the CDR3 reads TGTGCCAGCAGCTCTACGGTCCGGGGAGATACGCAGTATTTT. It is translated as CASSSTVRGDTQYF.

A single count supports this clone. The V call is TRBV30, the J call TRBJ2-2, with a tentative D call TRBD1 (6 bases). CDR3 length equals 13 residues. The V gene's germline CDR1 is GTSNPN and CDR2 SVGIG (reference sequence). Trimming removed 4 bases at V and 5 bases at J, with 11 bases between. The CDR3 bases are TGTGCCTGGAACAGGGTCGTTACCGGGGAGCTGTTTTTT. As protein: CAWNRVVTGELFF.

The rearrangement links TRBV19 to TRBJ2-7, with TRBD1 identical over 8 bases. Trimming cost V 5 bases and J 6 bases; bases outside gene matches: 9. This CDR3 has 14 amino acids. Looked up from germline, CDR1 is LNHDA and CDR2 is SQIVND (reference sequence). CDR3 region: CASSEVTGGSEQYF. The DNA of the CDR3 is TGTGCCAGTAGTGAGGTAACAGGGGGAAGCGAGCAGTACTTC.

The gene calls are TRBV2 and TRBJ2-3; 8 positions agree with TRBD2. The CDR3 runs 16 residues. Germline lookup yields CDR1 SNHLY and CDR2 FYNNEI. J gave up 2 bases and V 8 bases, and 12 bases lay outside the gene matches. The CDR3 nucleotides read TGTGCCAGCCGAGACTCTAGCGGGTCTTCCACAGATACGCAGTATTTT. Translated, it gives CASRDSSGSSTDTQYF.

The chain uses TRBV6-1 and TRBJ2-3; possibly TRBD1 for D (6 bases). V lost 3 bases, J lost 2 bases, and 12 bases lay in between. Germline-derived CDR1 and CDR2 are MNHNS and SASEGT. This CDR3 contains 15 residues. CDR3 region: CASSDARGDTDTQYF. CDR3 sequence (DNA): TGTGCCAGCAGTGACGCCAGGGGAGACACAGATACGCAGTATTTT.

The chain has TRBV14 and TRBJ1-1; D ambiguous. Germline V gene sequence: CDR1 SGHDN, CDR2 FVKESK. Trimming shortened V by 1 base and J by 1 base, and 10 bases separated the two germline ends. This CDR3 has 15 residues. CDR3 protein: CASSQGRLRNTEAFF. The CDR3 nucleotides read TGTGCCAGCAGCCAAGGCCGTCTCAGGAACACTGAAGCTTTCTTT.